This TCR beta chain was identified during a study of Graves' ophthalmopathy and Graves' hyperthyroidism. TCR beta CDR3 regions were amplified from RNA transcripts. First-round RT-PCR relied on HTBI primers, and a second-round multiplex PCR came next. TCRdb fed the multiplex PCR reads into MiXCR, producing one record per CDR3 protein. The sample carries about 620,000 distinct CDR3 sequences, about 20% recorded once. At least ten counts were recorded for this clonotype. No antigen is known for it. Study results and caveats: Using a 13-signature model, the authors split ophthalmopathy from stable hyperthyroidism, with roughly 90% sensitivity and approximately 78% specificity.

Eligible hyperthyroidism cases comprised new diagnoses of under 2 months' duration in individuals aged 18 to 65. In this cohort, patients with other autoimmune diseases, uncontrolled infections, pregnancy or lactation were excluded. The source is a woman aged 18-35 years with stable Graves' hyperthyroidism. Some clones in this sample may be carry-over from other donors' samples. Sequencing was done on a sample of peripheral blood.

This chain's CDR3 is CASSLVLAGGSGELFF. The CDR3 DNA is TGTGCCAGCAGCTTAGTCCTAGCGGGAGGGAGCGGGGAGCTGTTTTTT. The genes are TRBV11-2 and TRBJ2-2; the match to TRBD2 covers 12 bases. Germline CDR1 SGHAT, CDR2 FQNNGV. J lost 7 bases, V lost 1 base, and 4 bases had no gene match. The CDR3 is made up of 16 amino acids.